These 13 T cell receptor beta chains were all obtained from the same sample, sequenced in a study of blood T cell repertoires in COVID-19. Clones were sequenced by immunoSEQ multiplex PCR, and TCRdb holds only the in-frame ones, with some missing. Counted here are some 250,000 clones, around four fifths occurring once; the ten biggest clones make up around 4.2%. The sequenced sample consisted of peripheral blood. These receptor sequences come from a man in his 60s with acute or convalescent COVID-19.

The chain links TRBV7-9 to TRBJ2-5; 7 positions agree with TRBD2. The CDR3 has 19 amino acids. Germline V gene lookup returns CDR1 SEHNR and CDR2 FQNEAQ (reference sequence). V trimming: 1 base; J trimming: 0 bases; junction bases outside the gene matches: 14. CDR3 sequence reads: CASSLVQRTWGGYQETQYF. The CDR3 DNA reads TGTGCCAGCAGCTTAGTCCAACGTACGTGGGGGGGGTACCAAGAGACCCAGTACTTC.

The CDR3 loop reads CASSYDRGGYEQYF. CDR3 bases: TGTGCCAGCAGTTACGACAGGGGAGGCTACGAGCAGTACTTC. This sequence joins TRBV6-5 and TRBJ2-7; 8 nucleotides line up with TRBD1. J lost 3 bases, V lost 2 bases, and 3 bases had no gene match. Per the germline V gene, CDR1 is MNHEY and CDR2 is SVGAGI. The CDR3 length is 14 residues.

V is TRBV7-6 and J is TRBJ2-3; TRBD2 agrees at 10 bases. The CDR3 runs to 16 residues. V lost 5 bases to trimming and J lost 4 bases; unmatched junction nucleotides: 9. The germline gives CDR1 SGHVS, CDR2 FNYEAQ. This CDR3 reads CASSPQLAGGSDTQYF. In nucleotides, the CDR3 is TGTGCCAGCAGCCCTCAGTTAGCGGGAGGTTCAGATACGCAGTATTTT.

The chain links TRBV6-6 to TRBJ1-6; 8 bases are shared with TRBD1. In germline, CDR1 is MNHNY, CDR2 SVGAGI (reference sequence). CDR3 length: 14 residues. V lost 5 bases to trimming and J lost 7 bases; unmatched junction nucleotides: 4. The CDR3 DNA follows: TGTGCCAGCAGTAGCACAGGGGGGAATTCACCCCTCCACTTT. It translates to CASSSTGGNSPLHF.

DNA of the CDR3: TGCGCCAGCAGCCCAGGGACAGCGTTCAATGAGCAGTTCTTC. Protein: CASSPGTAFNEQFF. The rearrangement joins TRBV5-1 to TRBJ2-1; 7 bases line up with TRBD1. The CDR3 contains 14 residues. Germline CDR1 SGHRS, CDR2 YFSETQ. V lost 4 bases, J lost 6 bases, and 7 bases stayed unmatched.

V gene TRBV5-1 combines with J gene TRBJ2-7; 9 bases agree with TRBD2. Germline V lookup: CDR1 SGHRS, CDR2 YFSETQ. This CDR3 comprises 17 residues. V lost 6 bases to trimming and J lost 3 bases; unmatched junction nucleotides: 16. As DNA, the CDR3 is TGCGCCAGCACCGCCCAAGGGACTAGCAGGGGGGTCTACGAGCAGTACTTC. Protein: CASTAQGTSRGVYEQYF.

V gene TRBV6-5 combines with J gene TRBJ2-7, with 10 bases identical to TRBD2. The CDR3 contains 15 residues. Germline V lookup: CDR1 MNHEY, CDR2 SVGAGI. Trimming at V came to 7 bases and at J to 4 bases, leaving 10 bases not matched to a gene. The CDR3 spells CASTPSSGSFYEQYF. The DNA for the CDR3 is TGTGCCAGCACCCCCTCTAGCGGGAGTTTTTACGAGCAGTACTTC.

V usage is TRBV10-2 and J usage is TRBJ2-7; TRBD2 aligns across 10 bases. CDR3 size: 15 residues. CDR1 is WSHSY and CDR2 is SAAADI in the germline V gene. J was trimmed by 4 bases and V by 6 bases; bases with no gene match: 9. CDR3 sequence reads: CASSGMTSGLYEQYF. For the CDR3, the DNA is TGCGCCAGCAGCGGGATGACTAGCGGGCTGTACGAGCAGTACTTC.

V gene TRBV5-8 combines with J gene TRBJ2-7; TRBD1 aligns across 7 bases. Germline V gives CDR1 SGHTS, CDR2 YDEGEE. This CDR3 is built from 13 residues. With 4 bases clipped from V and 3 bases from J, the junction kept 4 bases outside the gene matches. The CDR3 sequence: CASSLTGVYEQYF. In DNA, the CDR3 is TGTGCCAGCAGCCTTACAGGGGTCTACGAGCAGTACTTC.

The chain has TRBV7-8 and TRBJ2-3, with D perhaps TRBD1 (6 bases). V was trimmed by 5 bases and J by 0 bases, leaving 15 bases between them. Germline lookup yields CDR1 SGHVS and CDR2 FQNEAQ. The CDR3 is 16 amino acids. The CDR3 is CASSLLTGSSTDTQYF. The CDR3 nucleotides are TGTGCCAGCAGCCTCCTGACAGGTTCTAGCACAGATACGCAGTATTTT. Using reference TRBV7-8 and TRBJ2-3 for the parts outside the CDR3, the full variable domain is GAGVSQSPRYKVAKRGQDVALRCDPISGHVSLFWYQQALGQGPEFLTYFQNEAQLDKSGLPSDRFFAERPEGSVSTLKIQRTQQEDSAVYLCASSLLTGSSTDTQYFGPGTRLTVL.

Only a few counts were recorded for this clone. The CDR3 coding sequence is TGCGCCAGCAGTAACCGAGGGGGACAAGGCTACGAGCAGTACTTC. Protein product: CASSNRGGQGYEQYF. This chain uses TRBV10-2 with TRBJ2-7; perhaps TRBD1 as D (6 bases). Trimming pared 5 bases from V and 3 bases from J, leaving 17 bases between. Germline V lookup: CDR1 WSHSY, CDR2 SAAADI. The CDR3 has 15 amino acids.

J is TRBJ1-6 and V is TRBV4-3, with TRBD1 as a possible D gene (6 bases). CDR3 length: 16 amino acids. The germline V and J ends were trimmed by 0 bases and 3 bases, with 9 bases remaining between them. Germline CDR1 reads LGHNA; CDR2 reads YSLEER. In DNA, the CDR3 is TGCGCCAGCAGCCAAGACAGGGGCGGCTATAATTCACCCCTCCACTTT. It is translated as CASSQDRGGYNSPLHF.

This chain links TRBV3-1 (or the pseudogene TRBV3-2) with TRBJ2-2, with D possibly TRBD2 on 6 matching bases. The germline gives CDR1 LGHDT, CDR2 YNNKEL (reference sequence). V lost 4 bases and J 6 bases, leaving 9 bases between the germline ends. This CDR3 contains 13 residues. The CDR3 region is CASSPSGPGELFF. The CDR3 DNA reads TGTGCCAGCAGCCCAAGCGGGCCCGGGGAGCTGTTTTTT.